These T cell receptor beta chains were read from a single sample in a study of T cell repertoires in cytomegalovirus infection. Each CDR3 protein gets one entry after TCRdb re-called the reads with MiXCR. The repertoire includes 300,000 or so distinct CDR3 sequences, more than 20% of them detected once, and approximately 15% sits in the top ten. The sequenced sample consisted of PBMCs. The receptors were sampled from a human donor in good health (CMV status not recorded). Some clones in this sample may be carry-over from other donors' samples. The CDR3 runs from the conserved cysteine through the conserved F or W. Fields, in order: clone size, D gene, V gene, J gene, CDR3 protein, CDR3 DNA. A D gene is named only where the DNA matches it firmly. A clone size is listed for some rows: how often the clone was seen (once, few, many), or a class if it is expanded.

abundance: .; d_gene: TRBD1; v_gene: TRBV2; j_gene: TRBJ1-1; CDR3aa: CASSEIRGQGNTEAFF; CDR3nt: TGTGCCAGCAGTGAAATCAGGGGGCAAGGGAACACTGAAGCTTTCTTT
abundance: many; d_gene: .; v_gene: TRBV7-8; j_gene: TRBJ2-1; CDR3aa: CASSAQTVYNEQFF; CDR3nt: TGTGCCAGCAGCGCACAGACGGTATACAATGAGCAGTTCTTC
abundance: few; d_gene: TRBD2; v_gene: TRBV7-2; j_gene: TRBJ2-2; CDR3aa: CASSFSSGSRTGELFF; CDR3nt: TGTGCCAGCAGCTTCTCTAGCGGGAGCCGAACCGGGGAGCTGTTTTTT
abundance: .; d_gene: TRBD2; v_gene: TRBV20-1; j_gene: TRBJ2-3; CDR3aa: CSARESSGDPDTQYF; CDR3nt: TGCAGTGCTAGAGAATCTAGCGGGGATCCAGATACGCAGTATTTT
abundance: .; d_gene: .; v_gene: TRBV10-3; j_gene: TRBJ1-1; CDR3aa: CAISPDSNTEAFF; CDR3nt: TGTGCCATCAGCCCCGACAGTAACACTGAAGCTTTCTTT
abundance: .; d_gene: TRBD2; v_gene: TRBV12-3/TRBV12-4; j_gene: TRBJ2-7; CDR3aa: CASSPRGGSYEQYF; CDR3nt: TGTGCCAGCAGCCCTCGGGGGGGAAGCTACGAGCAGTACTTC
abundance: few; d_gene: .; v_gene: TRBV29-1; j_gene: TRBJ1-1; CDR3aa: CSVGQTSNTEAFF; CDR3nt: TGCAGCGTTGGGCAGACCAGCAACACTGAAGCTTTCTTT
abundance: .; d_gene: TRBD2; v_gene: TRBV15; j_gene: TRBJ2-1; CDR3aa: CATSRALAGVPYNEQFF; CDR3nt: TGTGCCACCAGCAGAGCTCTAGCGGGAGTCCCCTACAATGAGCAGTTCTTC
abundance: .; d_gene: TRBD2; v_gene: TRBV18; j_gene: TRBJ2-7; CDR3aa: CASSTRTSGNYEQYF; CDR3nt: TGTGCCAGCTCAACCCGGACTAGCGGAAACTACGAGCAGTACTTC
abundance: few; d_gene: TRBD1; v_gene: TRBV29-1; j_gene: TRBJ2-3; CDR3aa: CSTAGGLSTDTQYF; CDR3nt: TGCAGCACCGCAGGGGGCCTTAGCACAGATACGCAGTATTTT
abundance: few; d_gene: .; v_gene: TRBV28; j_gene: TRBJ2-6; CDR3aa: CASSPPENVLTF; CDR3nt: TGTGCCAGCAGTCCGCCCGAGAACGTCCTGACTTTC